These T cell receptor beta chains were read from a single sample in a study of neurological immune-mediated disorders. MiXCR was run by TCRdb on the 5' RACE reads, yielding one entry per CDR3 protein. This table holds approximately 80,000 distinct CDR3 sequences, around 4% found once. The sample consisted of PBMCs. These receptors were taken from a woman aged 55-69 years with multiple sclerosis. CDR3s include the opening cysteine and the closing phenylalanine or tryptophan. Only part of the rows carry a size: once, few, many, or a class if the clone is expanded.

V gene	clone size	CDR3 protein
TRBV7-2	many	CASSLALAGKETQYF
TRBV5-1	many	CASSLGIFGTGDTDTQYF
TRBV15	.	CATSKEKGGSEQYF
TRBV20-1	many	CSTSPRTGVNYGYTF
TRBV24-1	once	CATSAQGAGDTQYF
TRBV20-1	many	CSAEGTGNTIYF
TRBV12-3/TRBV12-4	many	CASGLGSPLHF
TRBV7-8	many	CASSLGQRGGETQYF
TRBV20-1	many	CSARARETQYF
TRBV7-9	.	CASSPYREALEQYF
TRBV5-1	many	CASSGPGLEEQFF
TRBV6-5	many	CASSYSSGGAFF
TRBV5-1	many	CASKVERGATDTQYF
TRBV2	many	CASGTRGLVYEQYF
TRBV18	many	CASSPRGDYGYTF
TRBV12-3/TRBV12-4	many	CASSSQISTGELFF
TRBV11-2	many	CASSLEYGGRSGELFF
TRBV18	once	CASSAGKETQYF
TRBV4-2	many	CASSQVLSAGGLYNEQFF
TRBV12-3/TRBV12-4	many	CASNKQGAVGELFF
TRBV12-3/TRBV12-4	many	CASTRGGGVEQFF
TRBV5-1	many	CASNPGQGGYTF
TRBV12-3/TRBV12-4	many	CASRQANEQFF
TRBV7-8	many	CASSPTGLFGEAFF
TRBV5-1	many	CASSPSGDFYNEQFF
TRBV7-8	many	CASSLVQDAFF
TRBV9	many	CASSLSLSGQLAETQYF
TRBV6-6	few	CASNPQGSESDTQYF
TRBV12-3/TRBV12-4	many	CASSLWGGPTDTQYF
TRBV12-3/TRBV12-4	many	CASSPSRQYPGTEAFF
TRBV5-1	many	CASSPGLADETQYF
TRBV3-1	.	CASSQDTFYGYTF
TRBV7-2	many	CASSFDPGPLFTQYF
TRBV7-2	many	CASSRSIAGEGFYEQFF
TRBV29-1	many	CSVGETGPSYNEQFF
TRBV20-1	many	CSARKGQGPYEQYF
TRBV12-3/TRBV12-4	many	CASSSFGETQYF
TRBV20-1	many	CSAIGTKPSYEQYF
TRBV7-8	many	CASSLRDRGVGNGYTF
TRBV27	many	CASSPGQGISGANVLTF
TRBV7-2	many	CASSLDSADDNEQFF
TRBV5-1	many	CASSLTGRTSGANVLTF
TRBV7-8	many	CASSLGSGPGETQYF
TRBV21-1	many	CASSKVGRGGSSYEQYF
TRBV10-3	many	CAISETGGTGELFF
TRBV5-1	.	CASGLGFQGQNTEAFF
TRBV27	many	CASSLSLGTGNTIYF
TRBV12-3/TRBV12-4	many	CASSLRGGNEKLFF
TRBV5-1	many	CASSSRDSQKQYF
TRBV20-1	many	CSARPWTGGTGELFF
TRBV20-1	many	CTSPGSYNEQFF
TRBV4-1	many	CASSQDPRRGETQYF